Shown below are 4 T cell receptor beta chains from a single sample sequenced in a study of CD8 T cells in Susac syndrome. With random hexamers, 0.5 to 1 ug RNA was reverse transcribed. One entry per CDR3 protein, called by TCRdb with MiXCR from the immunoSEQ multiplex PCR reads. The table has about 90,000 distinct CDR3 sequences, roughly 95% seen once. Sequenced: CD8+ T cells from PBMCs. The origin of the receptors is a human donor with Susac syndrome.

The chain uses TRBV7-2 and TRBJ1-4, with D possibly matching TRBD1 (5 bases). V dropped 5 bases and J dropped 7 bases, with 17 bases sitting between them. CDR3 length: 15 amino acids. The germline V gene has CDR1 SGHTA and CDR2 FQGNSA. The DNA for the CDR3 is TGTGCCAGCAGCCCGTCCAGGGTTAGGGGTGAAAAACTGTTTTTT. This translates into CASSPSRVRGEKLFF.

The chain combines TRBV7-2 with TRBJ1-1; D possibly corresponds to TRBD1 (6 bases). Trimming cost V 4 bases and J 4 bases, with 16 bases left between them. The CDR3 covers 15 residues. Germline lookup yields CDR1 SGHTA and CDR2 FQGNSA. The CDR3 nucleotides are TGTGCCAGCAGCTCCCCATGGACAGTAAGCACTGAAGCTTTCTTT. Translating gives CASSSPWTVSTEAFF.

This clonotype was picked up one time. The chain carries TRBV24-1 and TRBJ2-3; 8 bases line up with TRBD1. Unmatched junction bases numbered 5, after V lost 7 bases and J lost 3 bases. This CDR3 spans 14 amino acids. CDR1 and CDR2 (germline): KGHDR, SFDVKD. The CDR3 here is CATRGGQGTDTQYF. The DNA of the CDR3 is TGTGCCACCAGGGGAGGACAGGGAACAGATACGCAGTATTTT.

As DNA, the CDR3 is TGTGCCAGCAGCTCGACAGGGACCCATGAGCAGTTCTTC. Translating it yields CASSSTGTHEQFF. The chain links TRBV27 to TRBJ2-1; 7 bases match TRBD1. There are 13 residues in the CDR3. The germline gives CDR1 MNHEY, CDR2 SMNVEV (reference sequence). V lost 6 bases, J lost 8 bases, and 7 bases stayed unmatched.